This TCR beta chain was recorded in a study of cytomegalovirus exposure and HLA in healthy donors. After removal of 4 bases from V and 4 bases from J, the junction contained 9 bases not matched to a gene. Germline CDR1 is MNHNY and CDR2 is SVGAGI (reference sequence). The CDR3 extends over 16 amino acids. The donors were members of the validation cohort, which comprised about 130 subjects and was separate from the first cohort of fewer than 700 subjects. Clones were sequenced by immunoSEQ multiplex PCR, and TCRdb holds only the in-frame ones, with some missing. The sample lists some 310,000 clones; approximately 86% were seen once.

The chain carries TRBV6-6 and TRBJ2-3, with 9 positions matching TRBD2. This clonotype was obtained from a man under 40 in good health and CMV-seronegative. Sequenced sample: PBMCs. This CDR3 is CASSWTSAGAADTQYF. The CDR3 region has the DNA TGTGCCAGCAGTTGGACTAGCGCGGGGGCGGCAGATACGCAGTATTTT.